This TCR beta chain emerged from a study of PD-L1 blockade in urothelial cancer. Trimming at V came to 3 bases and at J to 6 bases, leaving 7 bases not matched to a gene. The CDR3 totals 16 residues. Per germline, CDR1 SGHNT and CDR2 YYREEE (reference sequence). The time point here: pretreatment peripheral blood. The repertoire was sequenced with immunoSEQ multiplex PCR; TCRdb's copy has only in-frame clones and lacks some. The repertoire has 70,000 or so clones, about 90% of them found once; the top ten carry 3.5% to 5.5%. The origin of this receptor is a man between 65 and 85 years old with urothelial cancer. Sample: PBMCs, taken around atezolizumab (anti-PD-L1) treatment. The chain has TRBV5-4 and TRBJ2-2; the match to TRBD1 covers 11 bases. The CDR3 protein is CASSWAGTGGSGELFF. CDR3 nucleotide sequence: TGTGCCAGCAGCTGGGCGGGGACAGGGGGGTCCGGGGAGCTGTTTTTT.